Here is one T cell receptor (beta chain) with its context. Sequencing used immunoSEQ multiplex PCR; TCRdb keeps in-frame clones, though not all of them. The table includes more than 50,000 clones, 60% to 85% detected once. CDR3 size: 18 residues. Losses at the gene ends were 0 bases for V and 4 bases for J; bases not matched to a gene: 14. Per the germline V gene, CDR1 is SGHRS and CDR2 is YFSETQ. This sample stems from a study of blood T cell repertoires in COVID-19. The sequencing sample was made of peripheral blood. This clonotype was sampled from a woman at least 80 years old with acute or convalescent COVID-19. This sequence joins TRBV5-1 and TRBJ1-1, with 8 bases matching TRBD1. The CDR3 bases are TGCGCCAGCAGCTTGGCCTCCCCCGGGACAGGCACTTCCACTGAAGCTTTCTTT. As protein: CASSLASPGTGTSTEAFF.